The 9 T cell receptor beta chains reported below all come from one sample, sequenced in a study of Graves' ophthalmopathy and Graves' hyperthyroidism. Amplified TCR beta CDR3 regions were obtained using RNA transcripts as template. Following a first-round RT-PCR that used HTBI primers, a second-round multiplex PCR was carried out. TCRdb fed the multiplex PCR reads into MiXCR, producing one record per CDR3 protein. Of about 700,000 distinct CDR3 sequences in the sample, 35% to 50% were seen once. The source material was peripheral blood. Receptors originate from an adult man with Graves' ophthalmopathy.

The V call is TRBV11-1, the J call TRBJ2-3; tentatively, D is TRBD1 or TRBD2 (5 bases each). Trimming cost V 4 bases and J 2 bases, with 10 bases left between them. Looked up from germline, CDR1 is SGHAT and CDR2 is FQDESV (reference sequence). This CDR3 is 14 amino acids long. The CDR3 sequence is CASSYGADTDTQYF. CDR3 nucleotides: TGTGCCAGCAGCTACGGGGCCGACACAGATACGCAGTATTTT.

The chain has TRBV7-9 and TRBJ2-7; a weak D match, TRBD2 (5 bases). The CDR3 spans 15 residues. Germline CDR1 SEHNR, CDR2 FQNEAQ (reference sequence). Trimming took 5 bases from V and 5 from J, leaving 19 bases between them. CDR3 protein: CASSSSGLLGNEQYF. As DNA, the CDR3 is TGTGCCAGCAGCAGCTCGGGTTTACTAGGAAACGAGCAGTACTTC.

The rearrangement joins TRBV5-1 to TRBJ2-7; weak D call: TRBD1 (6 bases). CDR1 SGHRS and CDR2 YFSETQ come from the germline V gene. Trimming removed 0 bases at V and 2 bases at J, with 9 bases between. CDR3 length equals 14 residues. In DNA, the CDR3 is TGCGCCAGCAGCTTGGGCAGGGACACCTACGAGCAGTACTTC. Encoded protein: CASSLGRDTYEQYF.

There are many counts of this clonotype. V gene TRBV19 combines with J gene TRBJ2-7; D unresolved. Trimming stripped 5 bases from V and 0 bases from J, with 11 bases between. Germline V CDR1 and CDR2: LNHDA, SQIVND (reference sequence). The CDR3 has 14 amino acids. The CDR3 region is CASSLQPFSYEQYF. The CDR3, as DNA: TGTGCCAGTAGTCTACAACCTTTCTCCTACGAGCAGTACTTC.

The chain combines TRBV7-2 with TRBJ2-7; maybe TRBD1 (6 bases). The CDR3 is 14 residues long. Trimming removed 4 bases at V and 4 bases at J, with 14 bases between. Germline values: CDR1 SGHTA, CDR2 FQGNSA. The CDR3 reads CASSSTGTPYEQYF. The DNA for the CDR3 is TGTGCCAGCAGCTCCACCGGGACACCGTACGAGCAGTACTTC.

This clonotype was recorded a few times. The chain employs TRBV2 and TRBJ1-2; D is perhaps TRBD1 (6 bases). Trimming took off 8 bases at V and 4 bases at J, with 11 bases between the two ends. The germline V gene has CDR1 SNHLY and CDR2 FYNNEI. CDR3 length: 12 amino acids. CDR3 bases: TGTGCCAGCGGGGGGCTAGGCTATGGCTACACCTTC. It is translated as CASGGLGYGYTF.

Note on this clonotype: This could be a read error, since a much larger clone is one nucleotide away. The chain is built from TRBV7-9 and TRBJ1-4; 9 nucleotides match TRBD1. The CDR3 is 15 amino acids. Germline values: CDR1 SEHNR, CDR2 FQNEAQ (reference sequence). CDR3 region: CAGSLQGASNEKLFF. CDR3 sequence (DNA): TGTGCCGGCAGCCTACAGGGGGCTTCGAATGAAAAACTGTTTTTT.

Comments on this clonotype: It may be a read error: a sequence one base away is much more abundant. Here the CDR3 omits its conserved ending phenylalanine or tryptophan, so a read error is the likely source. The CDR3 DNA sequence: TGCGCCAGCACCGGACAGGGGGCTGTCGCTGAAGCTTTCTCT. Translating gives CASTGQGAVAEAFS. V is TRBV10-2 and J is TRBJ1-1; 11 positions match TRBD1. CDR1 WSHSY and CDR2 SAAADI come from the germline V gene. The CDR3 is 14 amino acids. V lost 7 bases to trimming and J lost 6 bases; unmatched junction nucleotides: 7.

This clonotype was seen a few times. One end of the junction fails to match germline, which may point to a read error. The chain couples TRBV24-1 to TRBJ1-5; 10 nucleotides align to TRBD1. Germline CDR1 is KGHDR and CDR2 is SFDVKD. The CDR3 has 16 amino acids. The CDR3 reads CASSDRDRGSNQPQHF. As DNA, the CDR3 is TGTGCCAGCAGTGATCGGGACAGGGGTAGCAATCAGCCCCAGCATTTT.